The following is a T cell receptor (beta chain) sequence with its context. The sample belongs to a study of blood T cell repertoires in COVID-19. Whole-study context: Specimens from acute and convalescent COVID-19 originated in the United States, Italy and Spain. T cells, B-cell-depleted T cells, or PBMCs supplied cDNA or gDNA.

Looked up from germline, CDR1 is LNHDA and CDR2 is SQIVND (reference sequence). Trimming stripped 0 bases from V and 4 bases from J, with 12 bases between. The CDR3 has 15 residues. In the authors' workflow: Counts of nucleated cells, estimated from reference gene primer amplification, were obtained. TCRdb keeps only in-frame clones here, not all; method: immunoSEQ multiplex PCR. V and J calls and clone size follow that table, whereas D and trimming were derived from the DNA. There are over 35,000 clones in the sample; about 90% occur only once, and about 7.3% lies in the top ten. Sequencing used peripheral blood. The chain has TRBV19 and TRBJ1-2, with D possibly being TRBD1 (6 bases). The sequence came from a man over 45 with acute or convalescent COVID-19. The CDR3 is CASSIDSQGTYGYTF. DNA of the CDR3: TGTGCCAGTAGTATAGACTCGCAGGGGACCTATGGCTACACCTTC.